One sample yielded the 10 T cell receptor beta chains listed below, sequenced in a study of long-term antiretroviral therapy in people with HIV. Version v3.0 of the immunoSEQ assay ran at survey level. Clones were read by immunoSEQ multiplex PCR, and TCRdb kept only the in-frame ones, dropping some. The sample lists 20,000 to 25,000 clones, 80% to 85% occurring once. The material sequenced was unsorted PBMCs, taken 1.2 years after starting antiretroviral therapy. Every receptor here comes from a woman in her thirties or forties with HIV.

This chain links TRBV6-5 with TRBJ1-1, with D uncertain. V lost 2 bases to trimming and J lost 1 base, with 5 bases between them. CDR3 length: 13 amino acids. Germline V gives CDR1 MNHEY, CDR2 SVGAGI. The CDR3 DNA follows: TGTGCCAGCAGTTACGGGTCGAACACTGAAGCTTTCTTT. It codes for CASSYGSNTEAFF.

This rearrangement joins TRBV28 to TRBJ2-7, with 14 bases lining up with TRBD2. Unmatched junction bases numbered 7, after V lost 11 bases and J lost 1 base. This CDR3 has 15 amino acids. The germline CDR1 and CDR2 sequences are MDHEN and SYDVKM. The CDR3 spells CAGGTSGSRSYEQYF. The CDR3 DNA reads as TGTGCCGGAGGGACTAGCGGGAGCCGATCCTACGAGCAGTACTTC.

The gene calls are TRBV6-5 and TRBJ2-3; no clear D. V dropped 0 bases and J dropped 4 bases, with 8 bases sitting between them. CDR3 length: 14 residues. From germline, CDR1 is MNHEY and CDR2 SVGAGI. The chain's CDR3 is CASSYSSYSDTQYF. The CDR3, as DNA: TGTGCCAGCAGTTACTCATCCTACTCAGATACGCAGTATTTT.

The genes are TRBV18 and TRBJ1-5; D is possibly TRBD1 (6 bases). The CDR3 sequence is 14 residues long. Germline loops: CDR1 KGHSH, CDR2 LQKENI. V dropped 7 bases and J dropped 7 bases, with 17 bases sitting between them. The CDR3 loop reads CASYEQGARQPQHF. CDR3 DNA sequence: TGTGCCAGCTACGAACAGGGAGCAAGGCAGCCCCAGCATTTT.

The chain has TRBV7-9 and TRBJ2-1; 9 nucleotides agree with TRBD2. V lost 5 bases and J lost 9; bases outside the gene matches: 8. The CDR3 is 14 amino acids. The germline gives CDR1 SEHNR, CDR2 FQNEAQ (reference sequence). The CDR3 protein is CASSLVAGDGEQFF. The CDR3 nucleotides read TGTGCCAGCAGCCTCGTAGCGGGAGACGGTGAGCAGTTCTTC.

This chain links TRBV5-1 with TRBJ2-3; D perhaps matches TRBD1 (5 bases). V was clipped by 7 bases and J by 5 bases, with 29 bases between them. There are 18 residues in the CDR3. The V gene's germline CDR1 is SGHRS and CDR2 YFSETQ. This CDR3 is CASDRGNTGPESLDTQYF. In nucleotides, the CDR3 is TGCGCCAGCGACAGAGGTAACACTGGGCCAGAATCCCTAGATACGCAGTATTTT.

This clone appeared a single time. CDR3 loop: CASSLSRSNEQFF. The CDR3 DNA reads TGTGCCAGCAGCTTGAGCAGGTCGAATGAGCAGTTCTTC. V usage is TRBV7-9 and J usage is TRBJ2-1; D is uncertain. This CDR3 contains 13 residues. V lost 3 bases, J lost 7 bases, and 10 bases lay in between. Germline-derived CDR1 and CDR2 are SEHNR and FQNEAQ (reference sequence).

The chain carries TRBV29-1 and TRBJ2-1; D is ambiguous. The CDR3 runs 13 residues. CDR1 is SQVTM, CDR2 ANQGSEA, per germline. Trimming removed 8 bases from V and 1 base from J, with 12 bases in between. The DNA for the CDR3 is TGCAGCACGAGCCTAGAATCCTACAATGAGCAGTTCTTC. Translation: CSTSLESYNEQFF.

The chain has TRBV11-3 and TRBJ2-5; D is tentatively TRBD1 or TRBD2 (6 bases each). CDR3 length equals 17 residues. V was shortened by 6 bases and J by 4 bases, with 24 bases between the two germline ends. Germline V CDR1 and CDR2: SGHNT, YENEEA. CDR3 sequence (DNA): TGTGCCAGCAGTCCCCGATATTCGGGGGCGCAGGGAGAGACCCAGTACTTC. This sequence encodes CASSPRYSGAQGETQYF.

The chain carries TRBV4-3 and TRBJ1-2; D possibly corresponds to TRBD1 (6 bases). V lost 0 bases and J 4 bases, leaving 18 bases between the germline ends. The CDR3 sequence is 17 residues long. Germline V gives CDR1 LGHNA, CDR2 YSLEER. CDR3 amino acids: CASSQEGGGEVPYGYTF. The CDR3 DNA follows: TGCGCCAGCAGCCAAGAGGGAGGGGGGGAGGTCCCCTATGGCTACACCTTC.